These T cell receptor beta chains were read from a single sample in a study of T cells after yellow fever vaccination. A single record per CDR3 protein comes from TCRdb applying MiXCR to the 5' RACE reads. The data hold roughly 170,000 distinct CDR3 sequences, with approximately 9.7% observed a single time. The starting material was CD8+ T cells sorted from PBMCs, obtained 45 days after the yellow fever booster vaccination. The source of these receptors is a man aged 18 to 30 who received the YFV17D yellow fever vaccine. The CDR3 runs from the conserved cysteine through the conserved F or W. A D gene is named only where the DNA matches it firmly. The size entry is marked missing in some rows and otherwise reads once, few, many or a size class.

V gene: TRBV4-1; clone size: .; J gene: TRBJ2-2; D gene: TRBD2; CDR3 DNA: TGCGCCAGCAGCCATGGGGGGCTAGCGGGAACATCCGGGGAGCTGTTTTTT; CDR3 protein: CASSHGGLAGTSGELFF
V gene: TRBV12-3/TRBV12-4; clone size: few; J gene: TRBJ1-1; D gene: TRBD1; CDR3 DNA: TGTGCCAGCTCCGGGGACAGCCTTGAAGCTTTCTTT; CDR3 protein: CASSGDSLEAFF
V gene: TRBV5-1; clone size: many; J gene: TRBJ2-3; D gene: .; CDR3 DNA: TGCGCCAGCAGAGCGGAAAGCACAGATACGCAGTATTTT; CDR3 protein: CASRAESTDTQYF
V gene: TRBV20-1; clone size: few; J gene: TRBJ2-1; D gene: .; CDR3 DNA: TGCAGTGCTAGAGGTGGGAACGAAATCCTAGCTTCCTACAATGAGCAGTTCTTC; CDR3 protein: CSARGGNEILASYNEQFF
V gene: TRBV25-1; clone size: .; J gene: TRBJ2-5; D gene: .; CDR3 DNA: TGTGCCAGCAGTGTCTTGGGTTCACAAGAGACCCAGTACTTC; CDR3 protein: CASSVLGSQETQYF
V gene: TRBV4-3; clone size: few; J gene: TRBJ1-4; D gene: .; CDR3 DNA: TGCGCCAGCAGCCAAGAAGTTGGGGGCACTAATGAAAAACTGTTTTTT; CDR3 protein: CASSQEVGGTNEKLFF
V gene: TRBV10-2; clone size: many; J gene: TRBJ1-1; D gene: TRBD1; CDR3 DNA: TGCGCCAGCAGTGGACAGGGGATTATGAACACTGAAGCTTTCTTT; CDR3 protein: CASSGQGIMNTEAFF
V gene: TRBV6-5; clone size: .; J gene: TRBJ2-3; D gene: TRBD2; CDR3 DNA: TGTGCCGCTCAGCGGGGGCCCACAGATACGCGGTATTTT; CDR3 protein: CAAQRGPTDTRYF
V gene: TRBV5-5; clone size: many; J gene: TRBJ1-1; D gene: .; CDR3 DNA: TGTGCCAGCAGCCTGGGGGGGGATACTGAAGCTTTCTTT; CDR3 protein: CASSLGGDTEAFF
V gene: TRBV7-9; clone size: few; J gene: TRBJ2-7; D gene: TRBD1; CDR3 DNA: TGTGCCAGCAGCTTCACTGGACAGGGGAGGTACGAGCAGTACTTC; CDR3 protein: CASSFTGQGRYEQYF
V gene: TRBV28; clone size: few; J gene: TRBJ2-2; D gene: .; CDR3 DNA: TGTGCCAGCAGTTTTTGGATAGTCGACACCGGGGAGCTGTTTTTT; CDR3 protein: CASSFWIVDTGELFF
V gene: TRBV12-3/TRBV12-4; clone size: many; J gene: TRBJ1-1; D gene: .; CDR3 DNA: TGTGCCAGCAGTTTAGCGCGGCACGGAAACACTGAAGCTTTCTTT; CDR3 protein: CASSLARHGNTEAFF
V gene: TRBV7-9; clone size: .; J gene: TRBJ2-2; D gene: TRBD1; CDR3 DNA: TGTGCCAGCAGAACGACGACAGGGCCCGGGGAGCTGTTTTTT; CDR3 protein: CASRTTTGPGELFF
V gene: TRBV5-6; clone size: few; J gene: TRBJ2-1; D gene: .; CDR3 DNA: TGTGCCAGCAGCCCAGGATCGAATGAGCAGTTCTTC; CDR3 protein: CASSPGSNEQFF
V gene: TRBV19; clone size: many; J gene: TRBJ2-3; D gene: .; CDR3 DNA: TGTGCCAGTAGTACCTCAACAGATACGCAGTATTTT; CDR3 protein: CASSTSTDTQYF
V gene: TRBV2; clone size: .; J gene: TRBJ2-1; D gene: TRBD2; CDR3 DNA: TGTGCCAGCTCAAGACTAGCGGGGGGTACCTACAATGAGCAGTTCTTC; CDR3 protein: CASSRLAGGTYNEQFF
V gene: TRBV4-2; clone size: many; J gene: TRBJ2-1; D gene: .; CDR3 DNA: TGTGCCAGCAGCCATCAAACCCGGGGGAACAATGAGCAGTTCTTC; CDR3 protein: CASSHQTRGNNEQFF
V gene: TRBV20-1; clone size: .; J gene: TRBJ2-5; D gene: .; CDR3 DNA: TGCAGTGCTAGAGACCTGGGACGAAGACAAGAGACCCAGTACTTC; CDR3 protein: CSARDLGRRQETQYF
V gene: TRBV6-2/TRBV6-3; clone size: few; J gene: TRBJ1-6; D gene: .; CDR3 DNA: TGTGCCAGCATAAGGAGCTCCTATAATTCACCCCTCCACTTT; CDR3 protein: CASIRSSYNSPLHF
V gene: TRBV12-3/TRBV12-4; clone size: few; J gene: TRBJ2-2; D gene: .; CDR3 DNA: TGTGCCAGCAGTCCGTTGAAGGCGAACACCGGGGAGCTGTTTTTT; CDR3 protein: CASSPLKANTGELFF
V gene: TRBV3-1; clone size: .; J gene: TRBJ1-2; D gene: .; CDR3 DNA: TGTGCCAGCAGCCCAAGGACAGCTAACTATGGCTACACCTTC; CDR3 protein: CASSPRTANYGYTF
V gene: TRBV7-9; clone size: few; J gene: TRBJ1-2; D gene: .; CDR3 DNA: TGTGCCAGCAGCCCTACAGCCAACTATGGCTACACCTTC; CDR3 protein: CASSPTANYGYTF
V gene: TRBV29-1; clone size: .; J gene: TRBJ1-2; D gene: .; CDR3 DNA: TGCAGCGTTGGTGATGACGGGGGTCTTTATGGCTACACCTTC; CDR3 protein: CSVGDDGGLYGYTF
V gene: TRBV19; clone size: .; J gene: TRBJ2-5; D gene: TRBD1; CDR3 DNA: TGTGCCAGTAGTACTACAGGGGGCGTCGTGGGAGAGACCCAGTACTTC; CDR3 protein: CASSTTGGVVGETQYF
V gene: TRBV7-3; clone size: many; J gene: TRBJ2-1; D gene: TRBD2; CDR3 DNA: TGTGCCAGCAGCTCGACTAGCGGATCATCCTACAATGAGCAGTTCTTC; CDR3 protein: CASSSTSGSSYNEQFF
V gene: TRBV29-1; clone size: .; J gene: TRBJ2-7; D gene: TRBD2; CDR3 DNA: TGCAGCGTTGAAGAGACTAGCGCAACCTACGAGCAGTACTTC; CDR3 protein: CSVEETSATYEQYF
V gene: TRBV7-2; clone size: .; J gene: TRBJ2-7; D gene: .; CDR3 DNA: TGTGCCAGCAGCTTCGTCTCCTACGAGCAGTACTTC; CDR3 protein: CASSFVSYEQYF
V gene: TRBV4-1; clone size: .; J gene: TRBJ2-7; D gene: .; CDR3 DNA: TGCGCCAGCAGCCACCCCGGGGTCCCTTCCTACGAGCAGTACTTC; CDR3 protein: CASSHPGVPSYEQYF
V gene: TRBV11-2; clone size: few; J gene: TRBJ2-7; D gene: .; CDR3 DNA: TGTGCCAGCAGCTTGAACAGGGGACTTGCTGGATTCCACGAGCAGTACTTC; CDR3 protein: CASSLNRGLAGFHEQYF
V gene: TRBV12-3/TRBV12-4; clone size: few; J gene: TRBJ2-3; D gene: .; CDR3 DNA: TGTGCCAGCAGTTTATCTTTTTCTGGGGGGAGCGACACAGATACGCAGTATTTT; CDR3 protein: CASSLSFSGGSDTDTQYF
V gene: TRBV9; clone size: few; J gene: TRBJ2-5; D gene: .; CDR3 DNA: TGTGCCAGCAGCGTAGGCATGGGACCCCAGGAGACCCAGTACTTC; CDR3 protein: CASSVGMGPQETQYF
V gene: TRBV27; clone size: .; J gene: TRBJ1-5; D gene: .; CDR3 DNA: TGTGCCAGCAGAATGGGTGTGCAGCCCCAGCATTTT; CDR3 protein: CASRMGVQPQHF
V gene: TRBV6-2/TRBV6-3; clone size: .; J gene: TRBJ1-5; D gene: .; CDR3 DNA: TGTGCCAGCAGCCACGGGCTTCATCAGCCCCAGCATTTT; CDR3 protein: CASSHGLHQPQHF
V gene: TRBV20-1; clone size: few; J gene: TRBJ1-1; D gene: .; CDR3 DNA: TGCAGTGCTAGAGTGGTCGACACCTACACTGAAGCTTTCTTT; CDR3 protein: CSARVVDTYTEAFF
V gene: TRBV7-2; clone size: few; J gene: TRBJ2-2; D gene: .; CDR3 DNA: TGTGCCAGCAGCCTCCTCGGGGTACGCGGGGAGCTGTTTTTT; CDR3 protein: CASSLLGVRGELFF
V gene: TRBV7-2; clone size: many; J gene: TRBJ1-2; D gene: .; CDR3 DNA: TGTGCCAGCAGCTTACTCTCGGGGGGCCTCTATGGCTACACCTTC; CDR3 protein: CASSLLSGGLYGYTF
V gene: TRBV4-3; clone size: .; J gene: TRBJ1-1; D gene: .; CDR3 DNA: TGCGCCAGCAGCCAAGGAGGCCTGGGGAGAAACACTGAAGCTTTCTTT; CDR3 protein: CASSQGGLGRNTEAFF
V gene: TRBV6-5; clone size: .; J gene: TRBJ2-1; D gene: TRBD2; CDR3 DNA: TGTGCCAGCAGTCCCCGAACTAGCGGGGGACCCTACTCCTACAATGAGCAGTTCTTC; CDR3 protein: CASSPRTSGGPYSYNEQFF
V gene: TRBV7-8; clone size: .; J gene: TRBJ1-1; D gene: .; CDR3 DNA: TGTGCCAGCAGCCGCGGGTCACCCGCCACTGAAGCTTTCTTT; CDR3 protein: CASSRGSPATEAFF
V gene: TRBV27; clone size: few; J gene: TRBJ1-2; D gene: .; CDR3 DNA: TGTGCCAGCAGTCCCCTGGGAGTCTATGGCTACACCTTC; CDR3 protein: CASSPLGVYGYTF
V gene: TRBV7-9; clone size: many; J gene: TRBJ1-2; D gene: .; CDR3 DNA: TGTGCCAGCAGGAACCTGACTGGTAACTATGGCTACACCTTC; CDR3 protein: CASRNLTGNYGYTF
V gene: TRBV20-1; clone size: few; J gene: TRBJ2-6; D gene: TRBD1; CDR3 DNA: TGCAGTGCTAGAGACCGGGACAGGGGCGCAACCGGGGCCAACGTCCTGACTTTC; CDR3 protein: CSARDRDRGATGANVLTF
V gene: TRBV9; clone size: few; J gene: TRBJ2-3; D gene: .; CDR3 DNA: TGTGCCAGCAGCGAGAACTACAGGGGCACAGATACGCAGTATTTT; CDR3 protein: CASSENYRGTDTQYF
V gene: TRBV4-3; clone size: few; J gene: TRBJ1-2; D gene: .; CDR3 DNA: TGCGCCAGCAGCCAAGCACGATCAAACCCATCGGTTGGCTACACCTTC; CDR3 protein: CASSQARSNPSVGYTF
V gene: TRBV4-1; clone size: .; J gene: TRBJ1-1; D gene: TRBD1; CDR3 DNA: TGCGCCAGCAGCCAAGAACCCAGGGGGTCCCCCTTTTTGAACACTGAAGCTTTCTTT; CDR3 protein: CASSQEPRGSPFLNTEAFF
V gene: TRBV18; clone size: many; J gene: TRBJ1-4; D gene: .; CDR3 DNA: TGTGCCAGCTCACCACGGGAAACGGACGAAAAAGATAATGAAAAACTGTTTTTT; CDR3 protein: CASSPRETDEKDNEKLFF
V gene: TRBV4-3; clone size: once; J gene: TRBJ1-1; D gene: .; CDR3 DNA: TGCGCCAGCAGCCCCTTCCGGGGAGGAACTGAAGCTTTCTTT; CDR3 protein: CASSPFRGGTEAFF
V gene: TRBV29-1; clone size: few; J gene: TRBJ1-1; D gene: .; CDR3 DNA: TGCAGCGCCGGACTCGACAGTGAAGCTTTCTTT; CDR3 protein: CSAGLDSEAFF
V gene: TRBV5-1; clone size: .; J gene: TRBJ2-3; D gene: .; CDR3 DNA: TGCGCCAGCAGCCAACAAGCCGGGTCCACAGATACGCAGTATTTT; CDR3 protein: CASSQQAGSTDTQYF
V gene: TRBV12-3/TRBV12-4; clone size: .; J gene: TRBJ1-5; D gene: .; CDR3 DNA: TGTGCCAGCAGTCGGGACACCAATCAGCCCCAGCATTTT; CDR3 protein: CASSRDTNQPQHF
V gene: TRBV7-9; clone size: few; J gene: TRBJ1-5; D gene: TRBD1; CDR3 DNA: TGTGCCAGCAGCCTCTTCGACAGGGGGTCCCAGCATTTT; CDR3 protein: CASSLFDRGSQHF